Included here is one TCR beta chain sequence, with context. The length of the CDR3 is 14 residues. The V end lost 6 bases, the J end lost 3 bases, and 11 bases lay between the germline ends. CDR1 is SNHLY, CDR2 FYNNEI, per germline. The data stem from a study of blood T cell repertoires in COVID-19. Study as a whole: Sites in the United States, Italy and Spain provided acute and convalescent COVID-19 samples.

In the original analysis: Cell counts per sample came from amplifying reference gene primers. Data came from immunoSEQ multiplex PCR; TCRdb stores just in-frame clones and leaves some out. V and J calls and clone size are given by that table; D and trimming were obtained from the DNA. The data show 25,000 to 30,000 clones, 80% to 90% seen once. Material for sequencing was peripheral blood. The V call is TRBV2, the J call TRBJ2-2; D perhaps matches TRBD2 (6 bases). The TCR sequence derives from a human donor in a cohort sampled during active COVID-19. This CDR3 reads CASSRERDTGELFF. CDR3 DNA sequence: TGTGCCAGCAGCCGGGAGAGGGACACCGGGGAGCTGTTTTTT.